This TCR beta chain was recorded in a study of cytomegalovirus exposure and HLA in healthy donors. Notes on the study in general: An analysis done earlier found most TCR beta V segments productive about 87% or about 30% of the time. Presence/absence results assume similar sequencing depth per donor, which may not hold. In a later analysis, compared with equally common non-associated chains, HLA-associated beta chains were more expanded. It was only CMV serostatus that was available as immune exposure information.

It was with 60 Vbeta and 13 Jbeta primers that the PCR ran. Here immunoSEQ multiplex PCR was the method, and the copy in TCRdb shows in-frame clones only, minus some. The table records about 170,000 clones, about 85% of them present only once. Remarks on this clone: The antigen is not known.

Germline V gene data show CDR1 as WSHSY and CDR2 as SAAADI. This CDR3 comprises 13 residues. V trimming: 9 bases; J trimming: 8 bases; junction bases outside the gene matches: 10. This TCR came from a woman between 45 and 60 years old in good health and CMV-seropositive. This chain links TRBV10-2 with TRBJ1-2; TRBD1 matches at 9 bases. The material sequenced was PBMCs. CDR3 loop: CASTDRGGGGYTF. The CDR3 DNA reads as TGCGCCAGTACGGACAGGGGAGGCGGCGGCTACACCTTC.